The 4 T cell receptor beta chains given below trace back to one sample, sequenced in a study of cytomegalovirus exposure and HLA in healthy donors. Use of 60 Vbeta and 13 Jbeta primers characterized the PCR. Assay used: immunoSEQ multiplex PCR; TCRdb lists only in-frame clones, some missing. This table has more than 150,000 clones, 70% to 80% appearing once. The sequenced material came from PBMCs. The receptors shown here come from a girl under 18 in good health and CMV-seropositive.

The rearrangement joins TRBV4-3 to TRBJ2-7; D is unclear. CDR1 is LGHNA, CDR2 YSLEER, per germline. The CDR3 has 14 amino acids. V lost 0 bases and J 0 bases, leaving 6 bases between the germline ends. The CDR3 region is CASSQDHSSYEQYF. Written as DNA, the CDR3 is TGCGCCAGCAGCCAAGACCACAGCTCCTACGAGCAGTACTTC.

The chain joins TRBV9 to TRBJ2-5; TRBD2 might be the D (7 bases). Per germline, CDR1 SGDLS and CDR2 YYNGEE. With 4 bases removed from V and 5 bases from J, the gap between germline ends came to 18 bases. This CDR3 contains 15 residues. The CDR3 DNA follows: TGTGCCAGCAGCACCCGGCCGGGGGGCGGGGAGACCCAGTACTTC. The encoded protein is CASSTRPGGGETQYF.

V and J are TRBV5-1 and TRBJ1-5; 7 nucleotides match TRBD1. Germline V gene lookup returns CDR1 SGHRS and CDR2 YFSETQ. The CDR3 sequence is 17 residues long. The V segment lost 0 bases and the J segment 0 bases; nucleotides outside the gene matches: 6. DNA of the CDR3: TGCGCCAGCAGCTTGGCGGCAGGGGGTTATAGCAATCAGCCCCAGCATTTT. It specifies CASSLAAGGYSNQPQHF.

The chain's CDR3 is CASIVELSGANVLTF. CDR3 in DNA: TGTGCCAGCATTGTTGAACTCTCTGGGGCCAACGTCCTGACTTTC. V usage is TRBV6-5 and J usage is TRBJ2-6; D is unclear. The CDR3 totals 15 residues. Trimming cost V 7 bases and J 0 bases, with 10 bases left between them. Looked up from germline, CDR1 is MNHEY and CDR2 is SVGAGI.